One sample yielded the 32 T cell receptor beta chains listed below, sequenced in a study of early T cells in non-severe SARS-CoV-2 infection. One entry per CDR3 protein results from TCRdb running MiXCR on the 5' RACE reads. The sample lists approximately 26,000 distinct CDR3 sequences, around 5% seen once, with approximately 2.4% in the top ten. The specimen was whole blood. The source of these receptors is an adult who was a healthcare worker with PCR-confirmed SARS-CoV-2 infection or an uninfected control (not recorded which).

The sample holds many counts of this clonotype. The J gene is TRBJ2-3, the V gene TRBV7-2; 14 bases align to TRBD2. Germline CDR1 SGHTA, CDR2 FQGNSA. The junction had 7 bases not matched to a gene; V was cut back by 5 bases and J by 6 bases. The CDR3 is 16 residues long. CDR3 in DNA: TGTGCCAGCAGCCGCCGGACTAGCGGGAGGAGGGATACGCAGTATTTT. As protein: CASSRRTSGRRDTQYF.

This clonotype was observed at least ten times. This rearrangement joins TRBV20-1 to TRBJ2-7, with D uncertain. CDR1 is DFQATT and CDR2 is SNEGSKA in the germline V gene (reference sequence). With 0 bases removed from V and 6 bases from J, the gap between germline ends came to 9 bases. CDR3 size: 12 residues. The CDR3 region has the DNA TGCAGTGCTAGAGATAGGTCATCCGAGCAGTACTTC. Its protein is CSARDRSSEQYF.

This clonotype was found many times. The chain carries TRBV6-1 and TRBJ1-1, with D possibly matching TRBD1 (5 bases). The V gene's germline CDR1 is MNHNS and CDR2 SASEGT. This CDR3 has 13 amino acids. V lost 5 bases and J lost 1, with 8 bases in between. CDR3 bases: TGTGCCAGCAGTCCCACAGGGAACACTGAAGCTTTCTTT. It codes for CASSPTGNTEAFF.

The chain carries TRBV7-3 and TRBJ2-3; D unresolved. Looked up from germline, CDR1 is SGHTA and CDR2 is FQGTGA. This CDR3 region has 13 residues. With 5 bases removed from V and 6 bases from J, the gap between germline ends came to 12 bases. CDR3 bases: TGTGCCAGCAGCCCCCGGTTCGGGGATACGCAGTATTTT. It codes for CASSPRFGDTQYF. The full variable domain, its missing parts supplied by reference TRBV7-3 and TRBJ2-3, is GAGVSQTPSNKVTEKGKYVELRCDPISGHTALYWYRQSLGQGPEFLIYFQGTGAADDSGLPNDRFFAVRPEGSVSTLKIQRTERGDSAVYLCASSPRFGDTQYFGPGTRLTVL.

By share, this clonotype counts as medium-sized. The V gene is TRBV13, the J gene TRBJ1-1; 9 bases are shared with TRBD1. Germline V lookup: CDR1 PRHDT, CDR2 FYEKMQ (reference sequence). Losses at the gene ends were 5 bases for V and 3 bases for J; bases not matched to a gene: 7. The CDR3 length is 15 residues. The CDR3 spells CASSPGDREDTEAFF. CDR3 DNA sequence: TGTGCCAGCAGCCCAGGGGACAGGGAAGACACTGAAGCTTTCTTT.

In its sample, this clonotype was seen many times. V and J are TRBV7-6 and TRBJ1-1, with TRBD1 as a possible D gene (6 bases). The CDR3 length is 15 residues. Germline CDR1 and CDR2: SGHVS and FNYEAQ. Trimming stripped 4 bases from V and 3 bases from J, with 15 bases between. Written as DNA, the CDR3 is TGTGCCAGCAGCTCAGGGGCTAAAGGCGACACTGAAGCTTTCTTT. It is translated as CASSSGAKGDTEAFF.

There are a few counts of this clonotype. This chain connects TRBV5-4 to TRBJ2-7; D not resolved. The CDR3 contains 14 residues. Germline lookup yields CDR1 SGHNT and CDR2 YYREEE (reference sequence). V lost 3 bases to trimming and J lost 8 bases, with 18 bases between them. CDR3 sequence reads: CASSWSGGADKQYF. The CDR3 nucleotides are TGTGCCAGCAGCTGGTCTGGTGGAGCCGACAAGCAGTACTTC.

There are many counts of this clonotype. This chain joins TRBV29-1 and TRBJ2-2, with 12 bases aligning to TRBD2. The junction had 1 base not matched to a gene; V was cut back by 5 bases and J by 3 bases. The CDR3 runs to 14 residues. CDR1 and CDR2 (germline): SQVTM, ANQGSEA. CDR3 coding DNA: TGCAGCGTTAGACTAGCGGGAGACACCGGGGAGCTGTTTTTT. Translation: CSVRLAGDTGELFF.

A note on this clonotype: This clone may be a read error of a much larger clone one base away. This rearrangement joins TRBV18 to TRBJ1-1, with unresolved D. The CDR3 is 14 amino acids. The germline V gene has CDR1 KGHSH and CDR2 LQKENI. Trimming pared 3 bases from V and 2 bases from J, leaving 10 bases between. In DNA, the CDR3 is TGTGCCAGCTCACCGACGAGAATCAACACTGAAGCTTTCTTT. Protein sequence: CASSPTRINTEAFF. The whole variable domain, filled in from reference TRBV18 and TRBJ1-1, reads NAGVMQNPRHLVRRRGQEARLRCSPMKGHSHVYWYRQLPEEGLKFMVYLQKENIIDESGMPKERFSAEFPKEGPSILRIQQVVRGDSAAYFCASSPTRINTEAFFGQGTRLTVV.

This clonotype was seen ten or more times. The chain links TRBV6-5 to TRBJ2-5; possibly TRBD2 for D (5 bases). CDR3 length: 16 residues. The V gene lost 2 bases and the J gene lost 3 bases, with 16 bases spanning the gap. Germline V gene sequence: CDR1 MNHEY, CDR2 SVGAGI. The CDR3 coding sequence is TGTGCCAGCAGTTACCAATCTAGGAGCGGCAAAGAGACCCAGTACTTC. This translates into CASSYQSRSGKETQYF.

In this sample, this clonotype turned up many times. The J gene is TRBJ2-1, the V gene TRBV24-1; maybe TRBD1 (7 bases). V was clipped by 3 bases and J by 3 bases, with 17 bases between them. This CDR3 contains 17 residues. Germline CDR1 KGHDR, CDR2 SFDVKD. CDR3: CATSDAGPGQLYNEQFF. CDR3 nucleotides: TGTGCCACCAGTGATGCGGGACCGGGACAGCTCTACAATGAGCAGTTCTTC.

In its sample, this clonotype was seen many times. The genes are TRBV29-1 and TRBJ1-1, with a tentative D call TRBD1 (5 bases). The CDR3 is 13 amino acids. Germline assignment: CDR1 SQVTM and CDR2 ANQGSEA. Trimming removed 8 bases at V and 3 bases at J, with 16 bases between. The CDR3 is CSPFGGTDTEAFF. CDR3 DNA: TGCAGCCCTTTCGGGGGTACGGACACTGAAGCTTTCTTT.

This clonotype was seen ten or more times. V gene TRBV20-1 combines with J gene TRBJ1-1; D not certain. This CDR3 contains 15 residues. CDR1 is DFQATT and CDR2 is SNEGSKA in the germline V gene (reference sequence). V gave up 2 bases and J gave up 5 bases, with 18 bases separating them. CDR3 sequence reads: CSARWRRRRLTEAFF. In nucleotides, the CDR3 is TGCAGTGCTAGATGGCGCCGTAGGCGGTTGACTGAAGCTTTCTTT.

CDR3 residues: CASRGRLNTEAFF. CDR3 nucleotide sequence: TGTGCCAGCAGGGGACGGCTGAACACTGAAGCTTTCTTT. The chain recombines TRBV5-6 with TRBJ1-1; TRBD1 might be the D (5 bases). The germline V gene encodes CDR1 SGHDT and CDR2 YYEEEE. The V end was cut by 5 bases, the J end by 0 bases, with 8 bases between. The CDR3 length is 13 residues.

This clonotype was observed at least ten times. V and J are TRBV28 and TRBJ2-3; 10 bases align to TRBD2. Trimming cost V 6 bases and J 7 bases; bases outside gene matches: 13. Germline CDR1 reads MDHEN; CDR2 reads SYDVKM. This CDR3 contains 16 residues. CDR3 protein: CASRLAGGGGGNTQYF. The CDR3 DNA sequence: TGTGCCAGCAGATTAGCGGGAGGAGGCGGAGGAAATACGCAGTATTTT.

This clonotype rates as medium-sized. The V gene is TRBV5-6, the J gene TRBJ2-7; unclear D gene. The V end lost 2 bases, the J end lost 1 base, and 1 base lay between the germline ends. The CDR3 runs to 11 residues. CDR1 and CDR2 (germline): SGHDT, YYEEEE. The CDR3 loop is CASSFSYEQYF. The CDR3 nucleotides are TGTGCCAGCAGCTTTTCCTACGAGCAGTACTTC.

This clonotype has only a few counts. The V gene is TRBV19, the J gene TRBJ1-2; 10 bases align to TRBD1. Per germline, CDR1 LNHDA and CDR2 SQIVND (reference sequence). Trimming took 5 bases from V and 4 from J; bases not matched to a gene: 7. There are 15 residues in the CDR3. CDR3 residues: CASSLMTGGGYGYTF. The CDR3 bases are TGTGCCAGTAGTCTGATGACAGGGGGCGGCTATGGCTACACCTTC. The full variable domain, its missing parts supplied by reference TRBV19 and TRBJ1-2, is DGGITQSPKYLFRKEGQNVTLSCEQNLNHDAMYWYRQDPGQGLRLIYYSQIVNDFQKGDIAEGYSVSREKKESFPLTVTSAQKNPTAFYLCASSLMTGGGYGYTFGSGTRLTVV.

This clonotype was found many times. At one end, the junction sequence differs from germline, possibly due to a read error. The J gene is TRBJ1-5, the V gene TRBV27, with a tentative D call TRBD1 (5 bases). Germline assignment: CDR1 MNHEY and CDR2 SMNVEV (reference sequence). The CDR3 spans 11 residues. In DNA form, the CDR3 reads TGCAGGGAAGAAAGCAATCAGCCCCAGCATTTT. Its protein is CREESNQPQHF.

This clonotype was seen many times. The chain employs TRBV14 and TRBJ2-6; TRBD1 matches 7 bases. CDR1 is SGHDN, CDR2 FVKESK, per germline. The V and J ends lost 6 bases and 3 bases, in that order; junction bases with no gene match: 5. The CDR3 covers 15 residues. The CDR3 reads CASRPTGVGANVLTF. Here the CDR3 DNA reads TGTGCCAGCAGGCCTACAGGGGTTGGGGCCAACGTCCTGACTTTC.

This clonotype was detected a few times. This rearrangement joins TRBV7-8 to TRBJ1-4; D is perhaps TRBD1 (5 bases). CDR3 length: 14 residues. Germline-derived CDR1 and CDR2 are SGHVS and FQNEAQ. V was shortened by 3 bases and J by 7 bases, with 12 bases between the two germline ends. The CDR3 DNA is TGTGCCAGCAGCTTTTCAGGGAAGAGTGAAAAACTGTTTTTT. Amino acids: CASSFSGKSEKLFF.

The table lists this clonotype with a few counts. The chain is built from TRBV7-6 and TRBJ2-7; D uncertain. The V end was cut by 5 bases, the J end by 7 bases, with 15 bases between. The CDR3 is 13 amino acids. Germline V gives CDR1 SGHVS, CDR2 FNYEAQ. As DNA, the CDR3 is TGTGCCAGCAGCGCCCGGCAGTGGGGAGAGCAGTACTTC. Translated: CASSARQWGEQYF.

This clonotype was seen many times. The V call is TRBV10-2, the J call TRBJ2-1, with D unresolved. The V end lost 4 bases, the J end lost 7 bases, and 8 bases lay between the germline ends. Germline V gives CDR1 WSHSY, CDR2 SAAADI. The CDR3 is made up of 12 amino acids. CDR3 nucleotides: TGCGCCAGCAGTGTTATTTTGAATGAGCAGTTCTTC. It codes for CASSVILNEQFF.

There are many counts of this clonotype. V gene TRBV5-1 combines with J gene TRBJ2-1; the D is unclear. The CDR3 length is 15 residues. Deletions cut 3 bases from V and 2 bases from J, with 12 bases between. The germline V gene has CDR1 SGHRS and CDR2 YFSETQ. Here the CDR3 DNA reads TGCGCCAGCAGCTCAGACGGAACAACCTACAATGAGCAGTTCTTC. It translates to CASSSDGTTYNEQFF.

This clonotype occurred a few times. The J gene is TRBJ1-5, the V gene TRBV5-1, with D tentatively TRBD1 (6 bases). The CDR3 is 14 amino acids. With 0 bases removed from V and 7 bases from J, the gap between germline ends came to 11 bases. The germline CDR1 and CDR2 sequences are SGHRS and YFSETQ. For the CDR3, the DNA is TGCGCCAGCAGCTTGGACGGGGGCGGGCAGCCCCAGCATTTT. As protein: CASSLDGGGQPQHF.

This clonotype occurred a few times. The gene calls are TRBV2 and TRBJ2-5, with TRBD2 matching over 7 bases. J gave up 5 bases and V 4 bases, and 7 bases lay outside the gene matches. Germline CDR1 reads SNHLY; CDR2 reads FYNNEI. The CDR3 consists of 14 residues. The CDR3 here is CASSGTSGRETQYF. CDR3 DNA: TGTGCCAGCAGTGGGACTAGTGGGCGGGAGACCCAGTACTTC.

Ten or more counts support this clonotype. This rearrangement joins TRBV28 to TRBJ1-2, with 12 bases lining up with TRBD1. Looked up from germline, CDR1 is MDHEN and CDR2 is SYDVKM. The CDR3 consists of 14 residues. V was pared by 2 bases and J by 6 bases, with 1 base of the junction left unmatched. The CDR3 sequence: CASSLGTGGNGYTF. The CDR3 nucleotides read TGTGCCAGCAGTTTAGGGACAGGGGGCAATGGCTACACCTTC.

This clonotype was recorded at least ten times. The chain carries TRBV19 and TRBJ1-3; D is uncertain. This CDR3 region has 14 residues. V lost 3 bases to trimming and J lost 2 bases, with 8 bases between them. CDR1 is LNHDA, CDR2 SQIVND, per germline (reference sequence). The CDR3 protein is CASSIGETGNTIYF. CDR3 sequence (DNA): TGTGCCAGTAGTATTGGAGAGACTGGAAACACCATATATTTT. The whole variable domain, remainder taken from reference TRBV19 and TRBJ1-3, is DGGITQSPKYLFRKEGQNVTLSCEQNLNHDAMYWYRQDPGQGLRLIYYSQIVNDFQKGDIAEGYSVSREKKESFPLTVTSAQKNPTAFYLCASSIGETGNTIYFGEGSWLTVV.

This clonotype was recorded many times. The chain uses TRBV18 and TRBJ2-1, with 9 bases that match TRBD1. V dropped 5 bases and J dropped 2; count of bases not matched to a gene: 4. This CDR3 region has 15 residues. Germline V gene data show CDR1 as KGHSH and CDR2 as LQKENI. In nucleotides, the CDR3 is TGTGCCAGCTCATCCGACAGGGGGACCTACAATGAGCAGTTCTTC. Encoded protein: CASSSDRGTYNEQFF. Using reference TRBV18 and TRBJ2-1 for the parts outside the CDR3, the full variable domain is NAGVMQNPRHLVRRRGQEARLRCSPMKGHSHVYWYRQLPEEGLKFMVYLQKENIIDESGMPKERFSAEFPKEGPSILRIQQVVRGDSAAYFCASSSDRGTYNEQFFGPGTRLTVL.

This clonotype has a count of ten or more. This chain links TRBV12-5 with TRBJ1-1; tentative D call: TRBD1 (6 bases). The germline V gene encodes CDR1 LGHNT and CDR2 FRNRAP. The CDR3 sequence is 13 residues long. The germline V and J ends were trimmed by 5 bases and 7 bases, with 14 bases remaining between them. The DNA for the CDR3 is TGTGCTAGTGGTCCTGACAGGACTTTTGAAGCTTTCTTT. It encodes CASGPDRTFEAFF.

The gene calls are TRBV12-3 or TRBV12-4 and TRBJ1-1; perhaps TRBD1 as D (5 bases). Trimming shortened V by 3 bases and J by 0 bases, and 8 bases separated the two germline ends. The CDR3 runs 14 residues. CDR3 nucleotides: TGTGCCAGCAGTTTCCGAGGGGTGAACACTGAAGCTTTCTTT. It codes for CASSFRGVNTEAFF.

This clonotype was seen many times. Relative to the germline gene, one junction end is altered; a read error may explain this. The chain carries TRBV19 and TRBJ1-3; D unclear. Germline CDR1 and CDR2: LNHDA and SQIVND (reference sequence). CDR3 length equals 16 residues. The CDR3 bases are TGTGCCAGTAGTATAGGCAGGATTTTCTCTGAAAACACCATATATTTT. Its protein is CASSIGRIFSENTIYF.

As regards this clonotype: A read error is possible here, since a much larger clone lies one base away. The final CDR3 position lacks the conserved phenylalanine or tryptophan, pointing to a likely read error. The chain employs TRBV20-1 and TRBJ2-7; D gene ambiguous. The V gene's germline CDR1 is DFQATT and CDR2 SNEGSKA (reference sequence). Trimming removed 5 bases from V and 1 base from J, with 9 bases in between. The CDR3 loop spans 12 amino acids. The CDR3: CSAFRSSYEQYL. For the CDR3, the DNA is TGCAGTGCTTTCCGTTCTTCCTACGAGCAGTACCTC.